Below, 27 T cell receptor beta chains from the same sample are listed, as sequenced in a study of early T cells in non-severe SARS-CoV-2 infection. TCRdb called the 5' RACE reads again in MiXCR, with one record for every CDR3 protein. The repertoire holds 40,000 to 45,000 distinct CDR3 sequences, with 6% to 7% as singletons. The starting material was whole blood, obtained at baseline. These TCRs come from an adult who was a healthcare worker with PCR-confirmed SARS-CoV-2 infection or an uninfected control (not recorded which).

This clonotype was detected only a few times. V is TRBV7-2 and J is TRBJ2-7; D is possibly TRBD2 (6 bases). From germline, CDR1 is SGHTA and CDR2 FQGNSA. The CDR3 is made up of 15 amino acids. Trimming removed 1 base from V and 2 bases from J, with 12 bases in between. CDR3 protein: CASSLEGSGPYEQYF. The CDR3 DNA sequence: TGTGCCAGCAGCTTAGAGGGTAGCGGCCCCTACGAGCAGTACTTC.

The chain combines TRBV12-3 or TRBV12-4 with TRBJ2-7; D remains ambiguous. The CDR3 loop spans 14 amino acids. The V and J ends lost 9 bases and 2 bases respectively, with 17 bases between them. The CDR3 protein is CASPSVSFTYEQYF. The CDR3 DNA follows: TGTGCCAGTCCGAGCGTGTCCTTTACCTACGAGCAGTACTTC.

This clonotype has ten or more counts. This chain links TRBV7-3 with TRBJ2-1, with 13 bases identical to TRBD2. The CDR3 spans 18 residues. Trimming removed 5 bases from V and 6 bases from J; junction bases left unmatched: 13. The germline CDR1 and CDR2 sequences are SGHTA and FQGTGA. The CDR3 nucleotides are TGTGCCAGCAGCGTACCGGGACTAGCGGGATCCAGGGTCAATGAGCAGTTCTTC. Residues: CASSVPGLAGSRVNEQFF.

The J gene is TRBJ2-2, the V gene TRBV7-9; TRBD2 agrees at 7 bases. The germline CDR1 and CDR2 sequences are SEHNR and FQNEAQ (reference sequence). The CDR3 has 13 residues. V lost 5 bases, J lost 6 bases, and 3 bases stayed unmatched. In nucleotides, the CDR3 is TGTGCCAGCAGCCTGGCGGGGGCCGGGGAGCTGTTTTTT. Translated: CASSLAGAGELFF.

This clonotype showed up many times. The chain is built from TRBV7-2 and TRBJ2-1; TRBD1 is a possible D gene (6 bases). The germline CDR1 and CDR2 sequences are SGHTA and FQGNSA. This CDR3 is built from 14 residues. V dropped 2 bases and J dropped 12 bases, with 17 bases sitting between them. CDR3 amino acids: CASSLQQGQRGQFF. The CDR3 coding sequence is TGTGCCAGCAGCTTACAGCAGGGACAAAGGGGGCAGTTCTTC. The full variable domain, rest sourced from reference TRBV7-2 and TRBJ2-1, is GAGVSQSPSNKVTEKGKDVELRCDPISGHTALYWYRQSLGQGLEFLIYFQGNSAPDKSGLPSDRFSAERTGGSVSTLTIQRTQQEDSAVYLCASSLQQGQRGQFFGPGTRLTVL.

This clonotype was counted many times. The rearrangement uses TRBV12-3 or TRBV12-4 and TRBJ2-1; 8 nucleotides line up with TRBD2. The CDR3 is 14 residues long. Trimming removed 6 bases from V and 4 bases from J; junction bases left unmatched: 5. The DNA for the CDR3 is TGTGCCAGCAGGTCCGGGGGGGGTTACAATGAGCAGTTCTTC. This translates into CASRSGGGYNEQFF.

This clonotype was seen a handful of times. The chain carries TRBV7-2 and TRBJ2-5; TRBD2 matches 9 bases. Per germline, CDR1 SGHTA and CDR2 FQGNSA. The CDR3 length is 14 residues. V trimming: 2 bases; J trimming: 3 bases; junction bases outside the gene matches: 1. The CDR3, as DNA: TGTGCCAGCAGCTTACTAGCGGGAAAAGAGACCCAGTACTTC. As protein: CASSLLAGKETQYF.

In this sample, this clonotype turned up many times. The rearrangement links TRBV7-8 to TRBJ2-1; D not certain. This CDR3 is 11 amino acids long. The V gene's germline CDR1 is SGHVS and CDR2 FQNEAQ. Trimming removed 3 bases at V and 8 bases at J, with 5 bases between. As DNA, the CDR3 is TGTGCCAGCAGCTTCTCTTATGAGCAGTTCTTC. Its translation: CASSFSYEQFF.

This clonotype was recorded many times. This rearrangement joins TRBV6-1 to TRBJ1-2; D is possibly TRBD1 (5 bases). V was cut by 4 bases and J by 4 bases, with 10 bases left in between. The CDR3 sequence is 13 residues long. Germline assignment: CDR1 MNHNS and CDR2 SASEGT. CDR3 sequence reads: CASSVQGVYGYTF. DNA for the CDR3: TGTGCCAGCAGTGTTCAGGGAGTCTATGGCTACACCTTC.

In its sample, this clonotype was seen a few times. The CDR3 sequence is CASSPVGTQGSRNIQYF. The CDR3 nucleotides are TGTGCCAGCAGCCCCGTCGGGACACAGGGGTCGAGAAACATTCAGTACTTC. The chain joins TRBV7-2 to TRBJ2-4; 7 bases map to TRBD1. Germline-derived CDR1 and CDR2 are SGHTA and FQGNSA. Trimming cost V 5 bases and J 6 bases; bases outside gene matches: 16. This CDR3 contains 17 residues.

The sample holds a few counts of this clonotype. The chain joins TRBV11-2 to TRBJ2-1; maybe TRBD2 (6 bases). Germline V gene data show CDR1 as SGHAT and CDR2 as FQNNGV. CDR3 length equals 12 residues. Trimming took off 4 bases at V and 8 bases at J, with 9 bases between the two ends. CDR3 sequence: CASSSDYYEQFF. In DNA form, the CDR3 reads TGTGCCAGCAGCTCGGACTATTATGAGCAGTTCTTC.

V and J are TRBV6-5 and TRBJ2-7; the match to TRBD2 covers 7 bases. CDR1 is MNHEY, CDR2 SVGAGI, per germline. V lost 4 bases to trimming and J lost 7 bases; unmatched junction nucleotides: 7. The CDR3 totals 13 residues. CDR3 amino acids: CASSFTNGGEQYF. The CDR3 DNA is TGTGCCAGCAGTTTCACGAACGGGGGGGAGCAGTACTTC.

There are many counts of this clonotype. CDR3 coding DNA: TGTGCCAGCAGCGATACTAGCGGGGGGTACAATGAGCAGTTCTTC. Translated: CASSDTSGGYNEQFF. V gene TRBV3-1 combines with J gene TRBJ2-1; 12 positions agree with TRBD2. CDR1 and CDR2 from the germline V gene are LGHDT and YNNKEL (reference sequence). The junction had 3 bases not matched to a gene; V was cut back by 5 bases and J by 4 bases. The CDR3 runs to 15 residues.

This chain joins TRBV28 and TRBJ1-2, with 10 bases aligning to TRBD1. Germline assignment: CDR1 MDHEN and CDR2 SYDVKM. V shed 4 bases and J 4 bases; nucleotides not matched to a gene: 3. This CDR3 spans 14 amino acids. The CDR3 bases are TGTGCCAGCAGTTCCCGGGACAGGGGCTATGGCTACACCTTC. Translating it yields CASSSRDRGYGYTF.

The table lists this clonotype with a few counts. V usage is TRBV7-8 and J usage is TRBJ2-7; D unclear. Germline loops: CDR1 SGHVS, CDR2 FQNEAQ. Trimming removed 0 bases at V and 5 bases at J, with 14 bases between. The CDR3 is 15 amino acids. CDR3 protein: CASSLALGWIDEQYF. The DNA for the CDR3 is TGTGCCAGCAGCTTAGCTTTAGGGTGGATCGACGAGCAGTACTTC.

This clonotype was counted only a few times. The rearrangement uses TRBV2 and TRBJ1-4, with D maybe TRBD1 (5 bases). There are 15 residues in the CDR3. V lost 8 bases, J lost 0 bases, and 13 bases lay in between. The germline V gene encodes CDR1 SNHLY and CDR2 FYNNEI. The CDR3 DNA reads as TGTGCCAGCCTACGGGCAGGGACAACTAATGAAAAACTGTTTTTT. Translating gives CASLRAGTTNEKLFF. Drawing the rest from reference TRBV2 and TRBJ1-4, the complete variable domain is EPEVTQTPSHQVTQMGQEVILRCVPISNHLYFYWYRQILGQKVEFLVSFYNNEISEKSEIFDDQFSVERPDGSNFTLKIRSTKLEDSAMYFCASLRAGTTNEKLFFGSGTQLSVL.

This clonotype showed up just a few times. The chain has TRBV5-6 and TRBJ2-2; perhaps TRBD1 as D (5 bases). V was trimmed by 2 bases and J by 4 bases, leaving 15 bases between them. CDR1 is SGHDT, CDR2 YYEEEE, per germline. This CDR3 is built from 16 residues. As DNA, the CDR3 is TGTGCCAGCAGCTTATTCTCGGCAGGGCCCACCGGGGAGCTGTTTTTT. It specifies CASSLFSAGPTGELFF.

A few counts support this clonotype. V is TRBV11-3 and J is TRBJ2-1; TRBD2 matches at 8 bases. The V and J ends lost 4 bases and 5 bases, in that order; junction bases with no gene match: 10. The germline V gene has CDR1 SGHNT and CDR2 YENEEA. This CDR3 contains 16 residues. CDR3 coding DNA: TGTGCCAGCAGCTCGAAAGCGGGAGAATATGACAATGAGCAGTTCTTC. Translating gives CASSSKAGEYDNEQFF.

This clonotype was counted many times. This chain uses TRBV20-1 with TRBJ2-4; tentatively, D is TRBD2 (5 bases). Germline V CDR1 and CDR2: DFQATT, SNEGSKA (reference sequence). V was pared by 3 bases and J by 2 bases, with 14 bases between. The CDR3 sequence is 15 residues long. CDR3 region: CSASAPREPKNIQYF. In DNA, the CDR3 is TGCAGTGCTAGTGCCCCGAGGGAGCCCAAAAACATTCAGTACTTC.

This clonotype was seen at least ten times. The chain couples TRBV5-5 to TRBJ2-7; possible D gene TRBD1, 6 bases. The ends were cut back, 3 bases at V and 0 bases at J, with 19 bases in the middle. Germline lookup yields CDR1 SGHKS and CDR2 YYEKEE (reference sequence). The length of the CDR3 is 17 residues. CDR3 loop: CASSSPPPRGRSYEQYF. As DNA, the CDR3 is TGTGCCAGCAGCTCCCCGCCTCCCAGGGGCCGCTCCTACGAGCAGTACTTC. Full variable domain (remainder filled in from reference TRBV5-5 and TRBJ2-7): DAGVTQSPTHLIKTRGQQVTLRCSPISGHKSVSWYQQVLGQGPQFIFQYYEKEERGRGNFPDRFSARQFPNYSSELNVNALLLGDSALYLCASSSPPPRGRSYEQYFGPGTRLTVT.

The chain combines TRBV27 with TRBJ1-2; D not certain. V lost 7 bases and J 8 bases, leaving 26 bases between the germline ends. This CDR3 comprises 16 residues. From germline, CDR1 is MNHEY and CDR2 SMNVEV (reference sequence). This chain's CDR3 is CASMSGDLLISRGYTF. CDR3 in DNA: TGTGCCAGCATGTCCGGGGATTTATTAATATCTCGAGGCTACACCTTC.

This clonotype was seen ten or more times. The V and J genes are TRBV7-3 and TRBJ2-5; possible D gene TRBD1, 7 bases. V lost 5 bases to trimming and J lost 5 bases, with 12 bases between them. Germline-derived CDR1 and CDR2 are SGHTA and FQGTGA. CDR3 length equals 13 residues. CDR3 in amino acids: CASSRQGGETQYF. As DNA, the CDR3 is TGTGCCAGCAGCCGTCAGGGGGGCGAGACCCAGTACTTC.

Only a few counts were recorded for this clonotype. This chain uses TRBV13 with TRBJ2-7; 7 bases align to TRBD1. The germline V gene has CDR1 PRHDT and CDR2 FYEKMQ (reference sequence). V dropped 0 bases and J dropped 7; count of bases not matched to a gene: 6. This CDR3 is 14 amino acids long. Here the CDR3 reads CASSLGQGLGEQYF. The CDR3 DNA reads as TGTGCCAGCAGCTTAGGACAGGGGTTGGGGGAGCAGTACTTC.

This rearrangement joins TRBV3-1 to TRBJ1-6; D is unresolved. With 0 bases removed from V and 14 bases from J, the gap between germline ends came to 11 bases. There are 13 residues in the CDR3. Germline values: CDR1 LGHDT, CDR2 YNNKEL (reference sequence). CDR3 loop: CASSQEGTNTLHF. CDR3 nucleotide sequence: TGTGCCAGCAGCCAAGAAGGAACGAACACCCTCCACTTT.

By share, this clonotype ranks as medium-sized. V is TRBV20-1 and J is TRBJ2-7; 8 nucleotides match TRBD2. CDR3 length equals 16 residues. The J segment lost 5 bases and the V segment lost 0 bases, leaving 12 bases of the junction unmatched. Germline V CDR1 and CDR2: DFQATT, SNEGSKA (reference sequence). This chain's CDR3 is CSARDPQAGEINEQYF. The DNA for the CDR3 is TGCAGTGCTAGAGATCCCCAAGCGGGAGAAATCAACGAGCAGTACTTC.

The J gene is TRBJ1-1, the V gene TRBV12-3 or TRBV12-4; possible D gene TRBD1, 5 bases. CDR3 length equals 13 residues. The germline V and J ends were trimmed by 6 bases and 1 base, with 9 bases remaining between them. The DNA of the CDR3 is TGTGCCAGCAGCGAAAGGGGGAACACTGAAGCTTTCTTT. Its protein product is CASSERGNTEAFF.

The CDR3, as DNA: TGCGCCAGCAGCCGGATGAAGAACACTGAAGCTTTCTTT. This translates into CASSRMKNTEAFF. The rearrangement links TRBV4-1 to TRBJ1-1, with D uncertain. Germline V CDR1 and CDR2: MGHRA, YSYEKL. The CDR3 runs 13 residues. Trimming pared 4 bases from V and 1 base from J, leaving 7 bases between.